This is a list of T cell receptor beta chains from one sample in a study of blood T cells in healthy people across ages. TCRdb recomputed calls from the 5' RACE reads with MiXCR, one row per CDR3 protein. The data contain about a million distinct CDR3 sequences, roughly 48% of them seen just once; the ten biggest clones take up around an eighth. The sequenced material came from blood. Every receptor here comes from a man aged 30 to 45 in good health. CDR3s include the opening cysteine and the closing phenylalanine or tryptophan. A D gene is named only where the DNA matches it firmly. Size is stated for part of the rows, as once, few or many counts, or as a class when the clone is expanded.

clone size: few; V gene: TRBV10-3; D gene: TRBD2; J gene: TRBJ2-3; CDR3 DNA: TGTGCCATCAGTGCGGCGGGGGGGACAGATACGCAGTATTTT; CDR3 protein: CAISAAGGTDTQYF
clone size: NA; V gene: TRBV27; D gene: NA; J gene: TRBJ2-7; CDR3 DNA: TGTGCCAGCAGTGGCACGACTAAATACGAGCAGTACTTC; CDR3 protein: CASSGTTKYEQYF
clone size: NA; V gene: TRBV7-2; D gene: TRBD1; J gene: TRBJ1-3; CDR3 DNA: TGTGCCAGCAGCTTAGAAGGTACAGGGGCTGGAAACACCATATATTTT; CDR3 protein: CASSLEGTGAGNTIYF
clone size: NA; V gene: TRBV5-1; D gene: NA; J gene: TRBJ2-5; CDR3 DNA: TGCGCCAGCAGCGATAATGCTCGCGAGACCCAGTACTTC; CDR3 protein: CASSDNARETQYF
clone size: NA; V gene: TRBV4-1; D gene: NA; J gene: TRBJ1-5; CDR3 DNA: TGCGCCAGCAGCCCCCCGGGTCGCGGGTCGCCCCAGCATTTT; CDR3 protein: CASSPPGRGSPQHF
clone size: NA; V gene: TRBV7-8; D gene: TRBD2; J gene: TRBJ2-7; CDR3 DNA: TGTGCCAGCAGCTCGGGACTAGCGGGGGTTAATGAGCAGTACTTC; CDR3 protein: CASSSGLAGVNEQYF
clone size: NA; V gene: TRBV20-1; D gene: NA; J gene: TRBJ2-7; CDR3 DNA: TGCAGTGCTAGAGACTTCGGACAGCTTTACGAGCAGTACTTC; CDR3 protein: CSARDFGQLYEQYF
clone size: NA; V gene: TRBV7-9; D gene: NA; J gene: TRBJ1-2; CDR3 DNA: TGTGCCATCGAGGGGGGAGGCTATGGCTACACCTTC; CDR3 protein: CAIEGGGYGYTF
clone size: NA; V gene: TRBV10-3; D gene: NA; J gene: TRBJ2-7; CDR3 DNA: TGTGCCACCCACCGGGGGCGCGAGCAGTACTTC; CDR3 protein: CATHRGREQYF
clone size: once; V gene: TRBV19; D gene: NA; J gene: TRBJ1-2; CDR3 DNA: TGTGCCAGTAGTCCAGGGTGGTTAAACTATGGCTACACCTTC; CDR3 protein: CASSPGWLNYGYTF
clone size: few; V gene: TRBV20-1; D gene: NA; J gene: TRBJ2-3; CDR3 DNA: TGCAGTGCCCGACGGGCGGGTTGGGGCGCAGATACGCAGTATTTT; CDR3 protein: CSARRAGWGADTQYF
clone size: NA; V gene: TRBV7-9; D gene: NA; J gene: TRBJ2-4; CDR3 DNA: TGTGCCAGCAGCCTCCCAGGGGAATACATTCAGTACTTC; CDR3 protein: CASSLPGEYIQYF
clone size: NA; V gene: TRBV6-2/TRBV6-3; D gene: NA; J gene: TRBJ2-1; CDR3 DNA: TGTGCCAGCAGTTACGCGACAGGTGCCTACAATGAGCAGTTCTTC; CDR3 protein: CASSYATGAYNEQFF
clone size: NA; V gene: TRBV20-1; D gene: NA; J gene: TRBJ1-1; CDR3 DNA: TGCAGTGCTAGCGGCAGGGGAAGATCTGAAGCTTTCTTT; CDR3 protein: CSASGRGRSEAFF
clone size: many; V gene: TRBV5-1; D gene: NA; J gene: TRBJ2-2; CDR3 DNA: TGCGCCAGCAGCTTGGGGTCCAGGAACACCGGGGAGCTGTTTTTT; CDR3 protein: CASSLGSRNTGELFF
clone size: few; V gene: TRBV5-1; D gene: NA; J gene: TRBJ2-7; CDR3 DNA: TGCGCCAGCAGTTCGTCTGTGGGCCCTAAGTCTAGGAACGAGCAGTACTTC; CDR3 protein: CASSSSVGPKSRNEQYF
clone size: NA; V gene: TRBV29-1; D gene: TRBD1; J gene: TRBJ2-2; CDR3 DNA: TGCAGCGTTGAAGGGCAGGGGGCGCCTAGGGGGGAGCTGTTTTTT; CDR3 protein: CSVEGQGAPRGELFF
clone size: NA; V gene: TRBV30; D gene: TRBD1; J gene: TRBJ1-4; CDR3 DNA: TGTGCCTGGTATCCCGGGACAGGGGATGAAAAACTGTTTTTT; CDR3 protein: CAWYPGTGDEKLFF
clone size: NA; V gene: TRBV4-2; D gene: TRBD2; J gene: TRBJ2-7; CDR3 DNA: TGTGACAGCAGCCCAGCGGGAGTCTACGAGCAGTACTTC; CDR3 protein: CDSSPAGVYEQYF
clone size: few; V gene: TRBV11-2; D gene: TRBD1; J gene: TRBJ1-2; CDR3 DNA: TGTGCCAGCAGCTGGGAGACAGGGGGATTCTATGGCTACACCTTC; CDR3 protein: CASSWETGGFYGYTF
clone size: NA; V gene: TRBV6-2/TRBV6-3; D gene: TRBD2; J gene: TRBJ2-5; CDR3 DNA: TGTGCCAGCAGACCCGGACTAGCGGAGACCCAGTACTTC; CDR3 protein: CASRPGLAETQYF
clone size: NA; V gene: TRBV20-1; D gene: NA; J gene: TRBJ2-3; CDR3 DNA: TGCAGTGCTAGAGATTTGGGCGGAACTTTCACAGATACGCAGTATTTT; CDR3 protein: CSARDLGGTFTDTQYF
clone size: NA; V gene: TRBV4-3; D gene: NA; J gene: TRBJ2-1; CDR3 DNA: TGCGCCAGCAGCCAAGGTGGAAACTCCTACAATGAGCAGTTCTTC; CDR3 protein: CASSQGGNSYNEQFF
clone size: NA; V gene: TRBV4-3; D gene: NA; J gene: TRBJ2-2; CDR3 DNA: TGCGCCAGCAGCCAAGGGAAACCCACCGGGGAGCTGTTTTTT; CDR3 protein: CASSQGKPTGELFF
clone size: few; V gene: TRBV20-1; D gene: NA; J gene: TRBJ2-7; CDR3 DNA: TGCAGTGCTAGCTCAGCTTCCTCCTACGAGCAGTACTTC; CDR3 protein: CSASSASSYEQYF
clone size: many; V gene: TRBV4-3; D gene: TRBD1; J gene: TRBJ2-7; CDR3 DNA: TGCGCCAGCAGCCAAGATTTCGACAGGGTCTCCTACGAGCAGTACTTC; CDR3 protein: CASSQDFDRVSYEQYF
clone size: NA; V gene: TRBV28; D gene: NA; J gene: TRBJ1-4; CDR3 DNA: TGTGCCAGCACGAGCAGGGAAAAACTGTTTTTT; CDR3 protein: CASTSREKLFF
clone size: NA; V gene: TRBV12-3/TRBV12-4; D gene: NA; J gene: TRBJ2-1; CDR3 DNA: TGTGCCAGCAGTTTGGGTGACGAAAGTGATGAGCAGTTCTTC; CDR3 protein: CASSLGDESDEQFF
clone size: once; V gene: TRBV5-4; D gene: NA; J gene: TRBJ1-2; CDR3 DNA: TGTGCCAGCAGCTTGGACAGGGATCGCTATGGCTACACCTTC; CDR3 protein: CASSLDRDRYGYTF
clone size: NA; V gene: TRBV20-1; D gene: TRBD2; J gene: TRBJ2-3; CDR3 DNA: TGCAGTGCTAGAGCGTCTAGCGGAGGTACAGATACGCAGTATTTT; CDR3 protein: CSARASSGGTDTQYF
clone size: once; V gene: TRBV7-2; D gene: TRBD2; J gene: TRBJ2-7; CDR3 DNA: TGTGCCAGCAGCCGAAGTAGCGGGGGGGTTTCCTACGAGCAGTACTTC; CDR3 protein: CASSRSSGGVSYEQYF
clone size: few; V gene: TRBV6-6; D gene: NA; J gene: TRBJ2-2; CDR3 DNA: TGTGCCAGCAGTTACTGGGGCAGGGAAACCGGGGAGCTGTTTTTT; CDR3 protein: CASSYWGRETGELFF